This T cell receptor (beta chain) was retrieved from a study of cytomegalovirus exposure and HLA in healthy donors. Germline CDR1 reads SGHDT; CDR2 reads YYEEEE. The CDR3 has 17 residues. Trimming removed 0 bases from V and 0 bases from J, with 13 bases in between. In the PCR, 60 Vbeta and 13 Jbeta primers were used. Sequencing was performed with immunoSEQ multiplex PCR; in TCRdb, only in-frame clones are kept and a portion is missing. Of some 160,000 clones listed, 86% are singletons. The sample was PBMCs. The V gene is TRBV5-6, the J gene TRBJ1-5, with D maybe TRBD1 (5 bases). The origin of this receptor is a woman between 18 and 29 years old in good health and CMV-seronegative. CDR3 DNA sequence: TGTGCCAGCAGCTTGGGCACAGGCCCTTATAGCAATCAGCCCCAGCATTTT. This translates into CASSLGTGPYSNQPQHF.